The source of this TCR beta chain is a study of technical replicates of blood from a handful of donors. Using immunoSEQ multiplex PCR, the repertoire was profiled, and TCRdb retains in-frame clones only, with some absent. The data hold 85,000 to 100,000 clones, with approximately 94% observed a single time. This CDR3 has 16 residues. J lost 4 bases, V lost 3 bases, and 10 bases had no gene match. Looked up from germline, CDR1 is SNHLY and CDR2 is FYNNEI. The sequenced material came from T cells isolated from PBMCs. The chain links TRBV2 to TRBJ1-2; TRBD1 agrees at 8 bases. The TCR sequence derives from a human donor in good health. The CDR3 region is CASSDGQGPAGYGYTF. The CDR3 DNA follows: TGTGCCAGCAGTGACGGACAGGGTCCCGCGGGCTATGGCTACACCTTC.